The 10 T cell receptor beta chains reported below all come from one sample, sequenced in a study of long-term antiretroviral therapy in people with HIV. The assay, immunoSEQ v3.0, was run at survey level. Clones were read by immunoSEQ multiplex PCR, and TCRdb kept only the in-frame ones, dropping some. The sample yields approximately 33,000 clones, 80% to 90% seen once. The sample consisted of unsorted PBMCs, taken 0.8 years before starting antiretroviral therapy. The source is a man aged 18 to 30 with HIV.

The gene calls are TRBV29-1 and TRBJ2-1, with 7 bases lining up with TRBD2. V dropped 1 base and J dropped 3; count of bases not matched to a gene: 9. Per the germline V gene, CDR1 is SQVTM and CDR2 is ANQGSEA. CDR3 size: 16 residues. Written as DNA, the CDR3 is TGCAGCGTTGAAGGGAAAGGCGGGAGTTTCTACAATGAGCAGTTCTTC. Protein: CSVEGKGGSFYNEQFF.

As to this clone: The germline gene is not matched at one end of the junction; a read error may be the cause. V and J are TRBV2 and TRBJ1-2; D is ambiguous. This CDR3 is 13 amino acids long. The germline CDR1 and CDR2 sequences are SNHLY and FYNNEI. CDR3 sequence: CASFGGPKYGYTF. The CDR3 DNA sequence: TGTGCCAGCTTTGGAGGGCCTAAGTATGGCTACACCTTC.

The chain couples TRBV7-2 to TRBJ2-3; a possible D gene is TRBD2 (5 bases). In germline, CDR1 is SGHTA, CDR2 FQGNSA. V dropped 1 base and J dropped 3 bases, with 5 bases sitting between them. This CDR3 region has 13 residues. The DNA for the CDR3 is TGTGCCAGCAGCTTAGGAGGGACAGATACGCAGTATTTT. Its translation is CASSLGGTDTQYF.

The V and J genes are TRBV9 and TRBJ2-7, with 9 bases aligning to TRBD1. Trimming removed 4 bases from V and 1 base from J; junction bases left unmatched: 9. Germline V lookup: CDR1 SGDLS, CDR2 YYNGEE. The CDR3 covers 16 residues. The CDR3 DNA reads TGTGCCAGCAGCCGGACAGGGGCGGCCGAGTCCTACGAGCAGTACTTC. Translating gives CASSRTGAAESYEQYF.

V is TRBV6-5 and J is TRBJ2-7; TRBD2 might be the D (7 bases). Germline V gene lookup returns CDR1 MNHEY and CDR2 SVGAGI. Trimming stripped 6 bases from V and 1 base from J, with 16 bases between. The CDR3 loop spans 15 amino acids. Here the CDR3 reads CASSPGGPGSYEQYF. The CDR3 DNA follows: TGTGCCAGCAGCCCCGGGGGGCCGGGTTCCTACGAGCAGTACTTC.

The J gene is TRBJ2-2, the V gene TRBV4-1; 8 nucleotides line up with TRBD2. CDR1 is MGHRA and CDR2 is YSYEKL in the germline V gene. The CDR3 runs to 19 residues. The ends lost 3 bases at V and 8 bases at J; junction bases unmatched: 20. This CDR3 reads CASSQMPAGAGAPGGELFF. The CDR3 DNA reads TGCGCCAGCAGCCAGATGCCGGCGGGAGCGGGGGCCCCTGGGGGGGAGCTGTTTTTT.

The chain recombines TRBV7-9 with TRBJ2-7; TRBD1 matches 9 bases. Losses at the gene ends were 5 bases for V and 2 bases for J; bases not matched to a gene: 13. The CDR3 has 17 amino acids. Germline CDR1 reads SEHNR; CDR2 reads FQNEAQ (reference sequence). In nucleotides, the CDR3 is TGTGCCAGCAGCCAAAGACCGGGACAGGGTCAGACCTACGAGCAGTACTTC. It translates to CASSQRPGQGQTYEQYF.

This sequence joins TRBV5-6 and TRBJ1-2; weak D call: TRBD1 (5 bases). The germline CDR1 and CDR2 sequences are SGHDT and YYEEEE. The V gene lost 5 bases and the J gene lost 3 bases, with 14 bases spanning the gap. This CDR3 comprises 14 residues. The CDR3 loop reads CASSSSSGDYGYTF. CDR3 DNA: TGTGCCAGCAGTTCTTCATCGGGGGACTATGGCTACACCTTC.

In its sample, this clone was seen once. This chain uses TRBV13 with TRBJ2-4; 12 bases fit TRBD1. In germline, CDR1 is PRHDT, CDR2 FYEKMQ (reference sequence). J was trimmed by 1 base and V by 1 base; bases with no gene match: 8. The CDR3 consists of 19 residues. The CDR3 sequence: CASSLVRDRGRRAKNIQYF. The CDR3 DNA follows: TGTGCCAGCAGCTTAGTGAGGGACAGGGGGCGCCGGGCCAAAAACATTCAGTACTTC.

The rearrangement joins TRBV6-5 to TRBJ2-5, with D unclear. Germline CDR1 is MNHEY and CDR2 is SVGAGI. This CDR3 comprises 14 residues. V lost 5 bases, J lost 2 bases, and 12 bases lay in between. CDR3 in DNA: TGTGCCAGCAGTCGGACGGTACTTCAAGAGACCCAGTACTTC. It specifies CASSRTVLQETQYF.